The 9 T cell receptor beta chains below come from one sample, sequenced in a study of shared clonotypes between healthy human individuals (TCRdb year 2020). Library preparation was by the immunoSEQ multiplex PCR assay. The clones in this table, taken by TCRdb from immuneACCESS, are in-frame only. Not every clone is retained; where verified, under half of the shortfall comes from an unresolved V gene, and the cause of the rest is unknown. The sample table records some 500,000 clones; 90% to 96% of these occur just once. About 0.067% of the sample goes to the ten largest clones. The sequencing sample was made of naive CD4+ T cells sorted from blood. The sample's cell subset or site, from its label and the paper: CD45RA+ positively selected. All receptors derive from a woman younger than 45 in good health.

The chain uses TRBV25-1 and TRBJ2-6; D is uncertain. Trimming removed 2 bases from V and 2 bases from J, with 1 base in between. The CDR3 is 13 amino acids. CDR1 is MGHDK and CDR2 is SYGVNS in the germline V gene. The CDR3: CASSETGANVLTF. The CDR3 nucleotides are TGTGCCAGCAGTGAAACTGGGGCCAACGTCCTGACTTTC.

The gene calls are TRBV27 and TRBJ2-5; 9 nucleotides match TRBD1. The germline V gene has CDR1 MNHEY and CDR2 SMNVEV (reference sequence). This CDR3 is built from 16 residues. After removal of 2 bases from V and 4 bases from J, the junction contained 8 bases not matched to a gene. CDR3 sequence reads: CASSLRGTGTPETQYF. The CDR3 DNA follows: TGTGCCAGCAGTTTACGCGGGACAGGGACGCCAGAGACCCAGTACTTC.

The chain combines TRBV11-2 with TRBJ1-1; maybe TRBD1 (5 bases). The CDR3 extends over 15 amino acids. The V gene's germline CDR1 is SGHAT and CDR2 FQNNGV. Trimming pared 5 bases from V and 4 bases from J, leaving 17 bases between. CDR3 amino acids: CASSPKGARATEAFF. The CDR3 bases are TGTGCCAGCAGCCCGAAAGGCGCCAGGGCCACTGAAGCTTTCTTT.

The V call is TRBV18, the J call TRBJ2-7; TRBD2 matches at 9 bases. Germline CDR1 is KGHSH and CDR2 is LQKENI. CDR3 size: 16 residues. V shed 6 bases, J shed 0 bases, and the junction held 9 bases outside the gene matches. Here the CDR3 DNA reads TGTGCCAGCTCCCCCGGGGCGGGGGGGAACTCCTACGAGCAGTACTTC. Translating gives CASSPGAGGNSYEQYF.

The V call is TRBV5-4, the J call TRBJ2-3; D is possibly TRBD2 (6 bases). Trimming left V 1 base short and J 0 bases short, with 9 bases between. The CDR3 sequence is 15 residues long. The germline gives CDR1 SGHNT, CDR2 YYREEE (reference sequence). The CDR3 region has the DNA TGTGCCAGCAGCTTGCGGGGGACTAGCACAGATACGCAGTATTTT. It yields the protein CASSLRGTSTDTQYF.

This sequence joins TRBV6-1 and TRBJ1-4; perhaps TRBD1 as D (6 bases). The V gene's germline CDR1 is MNHNS and CDR2 SASEGT. V was trimmed by 6 bases and J by 8 bases, leaving 19 bases between them. The CDR3 covers 15 residues. CDR3 in amino acids: CASRDEQGRQEKLFF. The CDR3 DNA reads as TGTGCCAGCAGAGACGAACAGGGAAGACAGGAAAAACTGTTTTTT.

V gene TRBV19 combines with J gene TRBJ1-4, with 10 bases identical to TRBD1. The trim removed 7 bases at V and 7 bases at J, leaving 18 bases unmatched. From germline, CDR1 is LNHDA and CDR2 SQIVND (reference sequence). The CDR3 contains 18 residues. CDR3 loop: CASNPTGTGAPGSEKLFF. The CDR3 bases are TGTGCCAGTAACCCAACCGGGACAGGGGCCCCCGGCTCTGAAAAACTGTTTTTT.

V gene TRBV18 combines with J gene TRBJ1-5; TRBD1 matches 11 bases. CDR3 length: 14 amino acids. The germline gives CDR1 KGHSH, CDR2 LQKENI. Trimming at V came to 3 bases and at J to 11 bases, leaving 6 bases not matched to a gene. CDR3 loop: CASSPGTGGRTQHF. CDR3 nucleotide sequence: TGTGCCAGCTCACCCGGGACAGGGGGTAGGACCCAGCATTTT.

J is TRBJ2-3 and V is TRBV18; a possible D gene is TRBD1 (5 bases). This CDR3 is built from 15 residues. V lost 2 bases and J lost 3, with 12 bases in between. Germline V gene data show CDR1 as KGHSH and CDR2 as LQKENI. Here the CDR3 reads CASSPDQGWTDTQYF. CDR3 bases: TGTGCCAGCTCACCAGATCAGGGTTGGACAGATACGCAGTATTTT.